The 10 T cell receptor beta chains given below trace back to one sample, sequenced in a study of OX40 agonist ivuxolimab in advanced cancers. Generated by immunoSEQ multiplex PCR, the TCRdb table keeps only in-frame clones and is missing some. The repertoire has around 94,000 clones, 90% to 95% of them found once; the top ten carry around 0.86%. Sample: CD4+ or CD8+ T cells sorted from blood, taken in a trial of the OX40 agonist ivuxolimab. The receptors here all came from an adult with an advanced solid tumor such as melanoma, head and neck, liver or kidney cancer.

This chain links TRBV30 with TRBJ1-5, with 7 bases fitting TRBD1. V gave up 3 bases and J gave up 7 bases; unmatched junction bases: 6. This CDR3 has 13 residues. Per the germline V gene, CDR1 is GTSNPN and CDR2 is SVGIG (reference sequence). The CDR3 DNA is TGTGCCTGGAGCGATACAGGGGAGCAGCCCCAGCATTTT. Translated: CAWSDTGEQPQHF. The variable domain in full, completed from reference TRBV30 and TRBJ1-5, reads SQTIHQWPATLVQPVGSPLSLECTVEGTSNPNLYWYRQAAGRGLQLLFYSVGIGQISSEVPQNLSASRPQDRQFILSSKKLLLSDSGFYLCAWSDTGEQPQHFGDGTRLSIL.

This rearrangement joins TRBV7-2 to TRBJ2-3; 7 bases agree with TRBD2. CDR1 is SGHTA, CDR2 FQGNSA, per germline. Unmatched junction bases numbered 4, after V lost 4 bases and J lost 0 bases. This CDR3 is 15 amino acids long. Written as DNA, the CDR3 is TGTGCCAGCAGCTGGGGGGGATTGAGCACAGATACGCAGTATTTT. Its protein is CASSWGGLSTDTQYF.

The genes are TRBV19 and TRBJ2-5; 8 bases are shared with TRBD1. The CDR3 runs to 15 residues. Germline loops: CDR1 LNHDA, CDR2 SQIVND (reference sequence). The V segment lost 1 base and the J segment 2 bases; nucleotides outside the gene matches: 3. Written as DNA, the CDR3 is TGTGCCAGTAGTATAGGGAGGGACAGGCAAGAGACCCAGTACTTC. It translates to CASSIGRDRQETQYF. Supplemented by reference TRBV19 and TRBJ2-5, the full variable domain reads DGGITQSPKYLFRKEGQNVTLSCEQNLNHDAMYWYRQDPGQGLRLIYYSQIVNDFQKGDIAEGYSVSREKKESFPLTVTSAQKNPTAFYLCASSIGRDRQETQYFGPGTRLLVL.

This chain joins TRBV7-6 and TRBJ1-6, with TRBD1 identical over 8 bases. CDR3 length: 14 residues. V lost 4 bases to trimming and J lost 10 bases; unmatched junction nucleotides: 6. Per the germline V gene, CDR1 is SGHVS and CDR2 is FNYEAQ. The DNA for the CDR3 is TGTGCCAGCAGCTCTAGGACAGGGAGATCACCCCTCCACTTT. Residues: CASSSRTGRSPLHF. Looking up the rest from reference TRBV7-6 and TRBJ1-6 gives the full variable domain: GAGVSQSPRYKVTKRGQDVALRCDPISGHVSLYWYRQALGQGPEFLTYFNYEAQQDKSGLPNDRFSAERPEGSISTLTIQRTEQRDSAMYRCASSSRTGRSPLHFGNGTRLTVT.

This chain's CDR3 is CASSLGLTGAYEQYF. CDR3 in DNA: TGTGCCAGCAGCTTAGGTCTTACCGGGGCCTACGAGCAGTACTTC. V is TRBV11-1 and J is TRBJ2-7; a weak D match, TRBD2 (5 bases). This CDR3 has 15 residues. V gave up 1 base and J gave up 2 bases, with 12 bases separating them. Germline V gene lookup returns CDR1 SGHAT and CDR2 FQDESV (reference sequence).

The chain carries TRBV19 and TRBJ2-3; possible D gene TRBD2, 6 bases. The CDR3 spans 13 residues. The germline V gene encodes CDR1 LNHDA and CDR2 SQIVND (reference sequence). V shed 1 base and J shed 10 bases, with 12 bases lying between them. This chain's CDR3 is CASSIVGGNPQYF. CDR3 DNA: TGTGCCAGTAGTATAGTGGGAGGTAACCCGCAGTATTTT.

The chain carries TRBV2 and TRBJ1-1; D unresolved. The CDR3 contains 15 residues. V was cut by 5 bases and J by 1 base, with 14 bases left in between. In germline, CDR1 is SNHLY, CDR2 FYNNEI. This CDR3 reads CASSLNDRANTEAFF. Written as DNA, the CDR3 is TGTGCCAGCAGTTTAAACGACCGTGCGAACACTGAAGCTTTCTTT.

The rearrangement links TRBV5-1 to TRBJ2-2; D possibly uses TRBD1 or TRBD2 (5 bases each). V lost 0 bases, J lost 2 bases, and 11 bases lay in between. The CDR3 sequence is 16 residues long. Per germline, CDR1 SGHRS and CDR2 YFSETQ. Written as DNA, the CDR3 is TGCGCCAGCAGCTTGGACAGTGGGGGAAACACCGGGGAGCTGTTTTTT. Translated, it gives CASSLDSGGNTGELFF. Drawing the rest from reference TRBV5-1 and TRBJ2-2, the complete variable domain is KAGVTQTPRYLIKTRGQQVTLSCSPISGHRSVSWYQQTPGQGLQFLFEYFSETQRNKGNFPGRFSGRQFSNSRSEMNVSTLELGDSALYLCASSLDSGGNTGELFFGEGSRLTVL.

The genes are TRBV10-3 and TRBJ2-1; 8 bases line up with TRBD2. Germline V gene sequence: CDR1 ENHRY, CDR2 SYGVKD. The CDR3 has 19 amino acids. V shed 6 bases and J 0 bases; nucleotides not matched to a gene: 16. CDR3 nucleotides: TGTGCCATCAGGGCCGGGACTAGTGCTATGAAAAGCTCCTACAATGAGCAGTTCTTC. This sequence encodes CAIRAGTSAMKSSYNEQFF.

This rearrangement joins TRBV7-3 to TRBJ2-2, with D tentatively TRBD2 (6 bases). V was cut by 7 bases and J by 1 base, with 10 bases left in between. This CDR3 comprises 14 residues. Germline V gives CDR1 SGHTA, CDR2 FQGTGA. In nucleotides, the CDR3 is TGTGCCAGCATGGAGGGGAGGAACACCGGGGAGCTGTTTTTT. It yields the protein CASMEGRNTGELFF.